The source of this T cell receptor beta chain is a study of cytomegalovirus exposure and HLA in healthy donors. This clone occurred once. What it binds is unknown. The junction had 8 bases not matched to a gene; V was cut back by 2 bases and J by 6 bases. There are 16 residues in the CDR3. CDR1 is SGDLS, CDR2 YYNGEE, per germline. The study, taken as a whole, reports: Cytomegalovirus association was assigned to 170 or so TCR beta chains.

With 60 Vbeta and 13 Jbeta primers, the PCR was carried out. Sequenced by immunoSEQ multiplex PCR; TCRdb stores in-frame clones only, minus some. The sample holds roughly 190,000 clones, about 80% seen once. The chain combines TRBV9 with TRBJ2-2; TRBD1 matches 9 bases. Input material: PBMCs. The receptor's source is a middle-aged woman in good health and CMV-seronegative. The CDR3 bases are TGTGCCAGCAGCGTCGAATGGACAGGGGCCGCCGGGGAGCTGTTTTTT. Translated, it gives CASSVEWTGAAGELFF.